Listed here are 19 T cell receptor beta chains from one sample, sequenced in a study of cytomegalovirus exposure and HLA in healthy donors. The PCR used 60 Vbeta and 13 Jbeta primers. Libraries were prepared by immunoSEQ multiplex PCR; TCRdb keeps only in-frame clonotypes and omits some of them. The table lists around 150,000 clones, 66% of them singletons. Sequencing was done on a sample of PBMCs. The receptors derive from a human donor in good health.

This rearrangement joins TRBV7-6 to TRBJ2-1; 7 bases agree with TRBD2. The germline CDR1 and CDR2 sequences are SGHVS and FNYEAQ. The ends lost 3 bases at V and 9 bases at J; junction bases unmatched: 8. The CDR3 has 14 residues. The CDR3 DNA reads TGTGCCAGCAGCTTGAGGCGGGAGAGATCTGAGCAGTTCTTC. This translates into CASSLRRERSEQFF. Filled out from reference TRBV7-6 and TRBJ2-1, the complete variable domain reads GAGVSQSPRYKVTKRGQDVALRCDPISGHVSLYWYRQALGQGPEFLTYFNYEAQQDKSGLPNDRFSAERPEGSISTLTIQRTEQRDSAMYRCASSLRRERSEQFFGPGTRLTVL.

The genes are TRBV6-1 and TRBJ2-1; 11 bases are a match to TRBD2. From germline, CDR1 is MNHNS and CDR2 SASEGT. Unmatched junction bases numbered 9, after V lost 6 bases and J lost 8 bases. CDR3 length: 15 amino acids. The CDR3, as DNA: TGTGCCAGCAGCGTAGCGGGAGGGCATGTGGATGAGCAGTTCTTC. It translates to CASSVAGGHVDEQFF.

In its sample, this clone was seen a few times. V and J are TRBV11-3 and TRBJ2-1; TRBD2 matches at 10 bases. Germline values: CDR1 SGHNT, CDR2 YENEEA. V lost 1 base to trimming and J lost 5 bases; unmatched junction nucleotides: 5. The CDR3 runs 16 residues. CDR3 sequence reads: CASSLGAGGPNNEQFF. The CDR3 DNA reads as TGTGCCAGCAGCTTAGGAGCGGGAGGGCCTAACAATGAGCAGTTCTTC.

The chain couples TRBV29-1 to TRBJ2-5; no reliable D call. Germline CDR1 and CDR2: SQVTM and ANQGSEA. V was pared by 0 bases and J by 2 bases, with 25 bases between. This CDR3 is 19 amino acids long. CDR3 in DNA: TGCAGCGTTGAAGATCTTTGGGCAGAGCCCCTGTCCCTTCAAGAGACCCAGTACTTC. It translates to CSVEDLWAEPLSLQETQYF.

The CDR3 sequence is CASSSPGHPKEETQYF. DNA of the CDR3: TGTGCCAGCAGCTCACCGGGACACCCAAAGGAAGAGACCCAGTACTTC. V usage is TRBV5-6 and J usage is TRBJ2-5; a weak D match, TRBD1 (6 bases). V shed 3 bases and J shed 3 bases, with 18 bases lying between them. The CDR3 covers 16 residues. The germline CDR1 and CDR2 sequences are SGHDT and YYEEEE.

In DNA form, the CDR3 reads TGTGCCAGCAGCCCAGGGACAGGGCGGGCTTTCTTT. Its protein is CASSPGTGRAFF. This chain joins TRBV13 and TRBJ1-1, with 9 bases lining up with TRBD1. The CDR3 runs to 12 residues. In germline, CDR1 is PRHDT, CDR2 FYEKMQ (reference sequence). V was pared by 5 bases and J by 11 bases, with 6 bases of the junction left unmatched.

The chain carries TRBV5-6 and TRBJ2-3, with 7 positions matching TRBD2. The length of the CDR3 is 14 residues. V trimming: 5 bases; J trimming: 0 bases; junction bases outside the gene matches: 3. The germline gives CDR1 SGHDT, CDR2 YYEEEE. The CDR3 coding sequence is TGTGCCAGCAGAGGGAGGGTGAGCACAGATACGCAGTATTTT. It yields the protein CASRGRVSTDTQYF.

The chain carries TRBV28 and TRBJ2-7; tentatively, D is TRBD1 (5 bases). The CDR3 consists of 14 residues. The V gene lost 2 bases and the J gene lost 2 bases, with 10 bases spanning the gap. The germline V gene has CDR1 MDHEN and CDR2 SYDVKM. CDR3 in amino acids: CASSLEAGTYEQYF. The DNA of the CDR3 is TGTGCCAGCAGTTTAGAGGCAGGGACCTACGAGCAGTACTTC.

The CDR3 DNA follows: TGTGCCAGTAGTACAATAGACAATGAGCAGTTCTTC. This codes for CASSTIDNEQFF. The chain combines TRBV19 with TRBJ2-1; no clear D. Germline values: CDR1 LNHDA, CDR2 SQIVND (reference sequence). This CDR3 comprises 12 residues. Trimming left V 4 bases short and J 5 bases short, with 6 bases between. The full variable domain, with the rest looked up from reference TRBV19 and TRBJ2-1, is DGGITQSPKYLFRKEGQNVTLSCEQNLNHDAMYWYRQDPGQGLRLIYYSQIVNDFQKGDIAEGYSVSREKKESFPLTVTSAQKNPTAFYLCASSTIDNEQFFGPGTRLTVL.

V is TRBV9 and J is TRBJ1-1; TRBD1 matches 12 bases. The V gene's germline CDR1 is SGDLS and CDR2 YYNGEE. This CDR3 contains 17 residues. The J segment lost 3 bases and the V segment lost 3 bases, leaving 9 bases of the junction unmatched. The CDR3 here is CASSGGTGGPGDTEAFF. The CDR3, as DNA: TGTGCCAGCAGCGGCGGGACAGGGGGCCCCGGCGACACTGAAGCTTTCTTT.

This clone was picked up a small number of times. V and J are TRBV9 and TRBJ1-4, with 12 nucleotides matching TRBD1. V lost 4 bases, J lost 7 bases, and 11 bases stayed unmatched. This CDR3 comprises 17 residues. Germline V gene lookup returns CDR1 SGDLS and CDR2 YYNGEE. The CDR3 is CASSPGTGGGGGEKLFF. The CDR3 DNA sequence: TGTGCCAGCAGCCCCGGGACAGGGGGCGGGGGAGGTGAAAAACTGTTTTTT.

The V call is TRBV2, the J call TRBJ2-1; 7 bases are shared with TRBD2. CDR3 length: 14 residues. CDR1 and CDR2 (germline): SNHLY, FYNNEI. V shed 0 bases, J shed 8 bases, and the junction held 4 bases outside the gene matches. The CDR3 coding sequence is TGTGCCAGCAGTGAAGCGGGAGGGTTGGATGAGCAGTTCTTC. It yields the protein CASSEAGGLDEQFF.

The V gene is TRBV5-1, the J gene TRBJ2-7, with 8 bases identical to TRBD2. Per germline, CDR1 SGHRS and CDR2 YFSETQ. Trimming at V came to 6 bases and at J to 0 bases, leaving 5 bases not matched to a gene. This CDR3 has 14 amino acids. The CDR3 spells CASTLAGSSYEQYF. CDR3 bases: TGCGCCAGCACCTTAGCGGGGAGCTCCTACGAGCAGTACTTC.

This clone was recorded a few times. CDR3 coding DNA: TGTGCCAGCAGCTTGTGGGCTAGCATGGGCAAAAACATTCAGTACTTC. It is translated as CASSLWASMGKNIQYF. The gene calls are TRBV5-4 and TRBJ2-4; maybe TRBD2 (5 bases). Germline lookup yields CDR1 SGHNT and CDR2 YYREEE (reference sequence). This CDR3 spans 16 amino acids. The V and J ends lost 1 base and 3 bases respectively, with 14 bases between them.

The J gene is TRBJ1-2, the V gene TRBV27; 9 bases match TRBD1. Germline lookup yields CDR1 MNHEY and CDR2 SMNVEV (reference sequence). This CDR3 spans 15 amino acids. J lost 3 bases, V lost 3 bases, and 5 bases had no gene match. The CDR3 bases are TGTGCCAGCAGTTTTTGGGGGACAGGGCACTATGGCTACACCTTC. This sequence encodes CASSFWGTGHYGYTF.

The chain carries TRBV27 and TRBJ2-3, with 9 nucleotides matching TRBD2. The V gene end was trimmed by 5 bases and the J gene end by 6 bases; junction bases not matched to a gene: 18. In germline, CDR1 is MNHEY, CDR2 SMNVEV (reference sequence). This CDR3 is built from 18 residues. CDR3 amino acids: CASSPIPGGGGRVDTQYF. The CDR3 nucleotides read TGTGCCAGCAGTCCGATTCCAGGCGGGGGGGGCCGGGTGGATACGCAGTATTTT.

V is TRBV19 and J is TRBJ2-7; TRBD2 might be the D (5 bases). The length of the CDR3 is 16 residues. Trimming left V 5 bases short and J 2 bases short, with 19 bases between. Germline V CDR1 and CDR2: LNHDA, SQIVND (reference sequence). CDR3 region: CASSASGTLRTYEQYF. The CDR3 DNA reads as TGTGCCAGTAGTGCCTCGGGAACCCTACGGACCTACGAGCAGTACTTC.

About this clone: The sample has other DNA sequences that encode this CDR3 too. This sequence joins TRBV19 and TRBJ2-3, with a possible D match to TRBD1 (5 bases). CDR1 and CDR2 (germline): LNHDA, SQIVND (reference sequence). The CDR3 runs 14 residues. Trimming stripped 3 bases from V and 1 base from J, with 8 bases between. The CDR3 sequence: CASSILGGTDTQYF. CDR3 DNA sequence: TGTGCCAGTAGTATCCTAGGGGGCACAGATACGCAGTATTTT.

The gene calls are TRBV25-1 and TRBJ1-4; no clear D. Germline CDR1 MGHDK, CDR2 SYGVNS. There are 17 residues in the CDR3. Trimming took off 9 bases at V and 0 bases at J, with 20 bases between the two ends. The DNA for the CDR3 is TGTGCCAGACGAGGTCGGCGCCCGAAGCCAACTAATGAAAAACTGTTTTTT. Translation gives CARRGRRPKPTNEKLFF.